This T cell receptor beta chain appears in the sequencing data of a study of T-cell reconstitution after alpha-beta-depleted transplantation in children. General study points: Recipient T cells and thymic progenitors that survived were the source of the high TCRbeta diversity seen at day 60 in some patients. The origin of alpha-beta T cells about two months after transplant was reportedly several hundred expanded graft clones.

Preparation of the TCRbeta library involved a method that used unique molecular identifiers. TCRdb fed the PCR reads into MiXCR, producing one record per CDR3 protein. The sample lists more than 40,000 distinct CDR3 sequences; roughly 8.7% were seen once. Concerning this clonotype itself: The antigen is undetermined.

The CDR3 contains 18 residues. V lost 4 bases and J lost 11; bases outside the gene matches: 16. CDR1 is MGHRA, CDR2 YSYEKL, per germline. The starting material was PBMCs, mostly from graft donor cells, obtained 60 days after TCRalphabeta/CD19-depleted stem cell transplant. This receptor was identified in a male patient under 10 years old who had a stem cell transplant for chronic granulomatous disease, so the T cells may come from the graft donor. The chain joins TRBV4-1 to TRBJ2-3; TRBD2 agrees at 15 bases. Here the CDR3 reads CASSPRTSGRAIGSVQYF. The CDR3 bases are TGCGCCAGCAGCCCTCGGACTAGCGGGAGGGCTATAGGGAGTGTGCAGTATTTT.